The sequence of this T cell receptor (beta chain) was determined in a study of blood T cell repertoires in COVID-19. The authors' processing: From reference gene primer amplification, estimates of nucleated cell counts were derived. Generated by immunoSEQ multiplex PCR, the TCRdb table keeps only in-frame clones and is missing some. The DNA was the basis for D and trimming; V, J and clone size are from that table. The table shows some 86,000 clones, with over 65% occurring only once. Germline CDR1 reads SGHTA; CDR2 reads FQGNSA. V lost 5 bases, J lost 2 bases, and 18 bases lay in between. The CDR3 length is 16 residues.

The sample comprised peripheral blood. V and J are TRBV7-2 and TRBJ1-1, with D possibly matching TRBD1 (5 bases). The clonotype was recovered from a woman aged 70 to 79 with acute or convalescent COVID-19. The CDR3 region has the DNA TGTGCCAGCAGCCGTGGGCCCACGGGACTAAACACTGAAGCTTTCTTT. Translated, it gives CASSRGPTGLNTEAFF.